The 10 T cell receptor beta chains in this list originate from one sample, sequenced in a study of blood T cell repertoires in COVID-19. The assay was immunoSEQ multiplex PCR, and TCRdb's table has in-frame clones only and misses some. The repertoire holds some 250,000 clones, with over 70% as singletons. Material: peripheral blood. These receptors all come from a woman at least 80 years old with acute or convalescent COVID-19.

The CDR3: CASSYDDTLYGYTF. The CDR3 nucleotides are TGTGCCAGCAGTTACGACGACACACTCTATGGCTACACCTTC. The chain has TRBV6-2 or TRBV6-3 and TRBJ1-2; D is uncertain. The CDR3 spans 14 residues. Trimming took 2 bases from V and 4 from J, leaving 11 bases between them. Germline V CDR1 and CDR2: MNHEY, SVGEGT.

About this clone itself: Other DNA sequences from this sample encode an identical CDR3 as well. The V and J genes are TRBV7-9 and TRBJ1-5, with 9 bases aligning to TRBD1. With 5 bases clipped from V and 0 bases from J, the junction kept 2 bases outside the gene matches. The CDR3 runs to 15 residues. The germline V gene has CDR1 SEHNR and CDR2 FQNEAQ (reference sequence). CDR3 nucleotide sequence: TGTGCCAGCAGCCCGGGACAGGGTAGCAATCAGCCCCAGCATTTT. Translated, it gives CASSPGQGSNQPQHF.

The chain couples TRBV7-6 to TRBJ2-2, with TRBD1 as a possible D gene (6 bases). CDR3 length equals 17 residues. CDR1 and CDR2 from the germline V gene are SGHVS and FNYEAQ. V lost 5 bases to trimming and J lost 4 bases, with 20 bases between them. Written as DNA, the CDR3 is TGTGCCAGCAGCAAAGGGGCAGGGGTCGCCCTCACCGGGGAGCTGTTTTTT. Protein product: CASSKGAGVALTGELFF.

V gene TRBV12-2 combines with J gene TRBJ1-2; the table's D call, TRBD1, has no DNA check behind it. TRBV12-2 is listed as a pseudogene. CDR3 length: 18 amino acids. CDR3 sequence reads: CASRLVAEGDRLRYGYTF. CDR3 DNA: TGTGCAAGTCGCTTAGTTGCGGAGGGGGACAGGTTGCGCTATGGCTACACCTTC.

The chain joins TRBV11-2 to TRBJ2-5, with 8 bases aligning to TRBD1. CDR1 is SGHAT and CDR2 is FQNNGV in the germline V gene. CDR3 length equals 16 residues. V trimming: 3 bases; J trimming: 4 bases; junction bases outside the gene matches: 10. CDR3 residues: CASSLGGQGAGETQYF. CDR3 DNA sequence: TGTGCCAGCAGCTTGGGGGGCCAGGGGGCTGGAGAGACCCAGTACTTC.

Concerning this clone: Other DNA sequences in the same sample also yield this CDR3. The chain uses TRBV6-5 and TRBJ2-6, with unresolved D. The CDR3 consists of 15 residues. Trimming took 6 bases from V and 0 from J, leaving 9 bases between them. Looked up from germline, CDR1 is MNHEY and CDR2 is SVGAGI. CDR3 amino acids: CASRRDSSGANVLTF. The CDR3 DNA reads TGTGCCAGCAGGCGTGACTCCTCTGGGGCCAACGTCCTGACTTTC.

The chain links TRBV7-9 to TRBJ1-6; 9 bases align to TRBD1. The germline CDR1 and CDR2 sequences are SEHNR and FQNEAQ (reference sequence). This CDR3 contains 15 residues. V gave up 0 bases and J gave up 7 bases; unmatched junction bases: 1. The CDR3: CASSLAGTGNSPLHF. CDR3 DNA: TGTGCCAGCAGCTTAGCCGGGACAGGGAATTCACCCCTCCACTTT. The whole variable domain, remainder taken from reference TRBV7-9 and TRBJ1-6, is DTGVSQNPRHKITKRGQNVTFRCDPISEHNRLYWYRQTLGQGPEFLTYFQNEAQLEKSRLLSDRFSAERPKGSFSTLEIQRTEQGDSAMYLCASSLAGTGNSPLHFGNGTRLTVT.

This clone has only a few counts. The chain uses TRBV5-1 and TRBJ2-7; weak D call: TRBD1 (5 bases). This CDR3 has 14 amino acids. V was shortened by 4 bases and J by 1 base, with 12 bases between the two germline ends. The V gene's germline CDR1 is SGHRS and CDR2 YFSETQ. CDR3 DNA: TGCGCCAGCAGCAGCGACAGTGGGTCCTACGAGCAGTACTTC. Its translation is CASSSDSGSYEQYF.

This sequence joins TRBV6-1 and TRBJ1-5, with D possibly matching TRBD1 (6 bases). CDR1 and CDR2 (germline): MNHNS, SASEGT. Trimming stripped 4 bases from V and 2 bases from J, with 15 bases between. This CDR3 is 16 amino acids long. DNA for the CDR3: TGTGCCAGCAGTGGAAAAGGACAGATCGGCAATCAGCCCCAGCATTTT. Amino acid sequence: CASSGKGQIGNQPQHF.

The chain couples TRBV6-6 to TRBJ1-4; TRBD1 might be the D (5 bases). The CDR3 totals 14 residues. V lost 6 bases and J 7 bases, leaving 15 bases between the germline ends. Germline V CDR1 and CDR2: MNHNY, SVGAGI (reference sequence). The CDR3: CASSRDFSGEKLFF. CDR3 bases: TGTGCCAGCAGCCGGGACTTCTCGGGTGAAAAACTGTTTTTT.